This TCR beta chain was profiled in a study of early T cells in non-severe SARS-CoV-2 infection. The overall study: Investigators sequenced bulk RNA drawn from unsorted whole blood, and chains remained unpaired.

TCRdb redid the calling of the 5' RACE reads with MiXCR, one entry per CDR3 protein. The top ten clones hold 8% to 10% of a sample with approximately 52,000 distinct CDR3 sequences, just under 15% of them seen once. CDR3 length: 12 residues. CDR1 and CDR2 (germline): DFQATT, SNEGSKA (reference sequence). Trimming left V 3 bases short and J 0 bases short, with 6 bases between. The rearrangement uses TRBV20-1 and TRBJ2-7, with D unresolved. This TCR was sampled from an adult who was a healthcare worker with PCR-confirmed SARS-CoV-2 infection or an uninfected control (not recorded which). The specimen comprised whole blood, sampled at baseline. The CDR3 region has the DNA TGCAGTGCTAGGCAGAACTCCTACGAGCAGTACTTC. It yields the protein CSARQNSYEQYF.